A selection of T cell receptor beta chains follows, all from one sample in a study of blood T cell repertoires in COVID-19. Sequenced by immunoSEQ multiplex PCR; TCRdb stores in-frame clones only, minus some. The sample gives hundreds of thousands of clones, around 84% of which show up once; 1% to 1.5% is in the top ten. The sample consisted of peripheral blood. The receptor set was obtained from a man between 65 and 85 years old with acute or convalescent COVID-19. CDR3s include the opening cysteine and the closing phenylalanine or tryptophan. A D gene is named only where the DNA matches it firmly. Rows give clone size only sometimes, using once, few, many, or a class for an expanded clone.

-	-	TRBV7-8	TRBJ2-1	TGTGCCAGCAGCCCAGATGGGCGGGGAAGCTCCTACAATGAGCAGTTCTTC	CASSPDGRGSSYNEQFF
-	-	TRBV28	TRBJ2-2	TGTGCCAGCAGTTTAGGGCACCCGAACACCGGGGAGCTGTTTTTT	CASSLGHPNTGELFF
TRBD1	-	TRBV18	TRBJ1-2	TGTGCCAGCTCACCTACCCCCGGACAGGGTGAAAATGGCTACACCTTC	CASSPTPGQGENGYTF
-	-	TRBV5-5	TRBJ2-1	TGTGCCAGCAGCTATCAGACAGACTCCACGTTCTTC	CASSYQTDSTFF
-	once	TRBV28	TRBJ2-3	TGTGCCAGCAACGGGGGCACAGATACGCAGTATTTT	CASNGGTDTQYF
TRBD1	-	TRBV6-5	TRBJ2-5	TGTGCCAGCAGTTACCTACAGGGGGTTATAGAGACCCAGTACTTC	CASSYLQGVIETQYF
TRBD1	once	TRBV2	TRBJ1-2	TGTGCCAGCAGGCCGCAGGGGGCGTCGGGCTACACCTTC	CASRPQGASGYTF
-	-	TRBV7-2	TRBJ1-5	TGTGCCAGCAGCTTAGACTACAATCAGCCCCAGCATTTT	CASSLDYNQPQHF
-	-	TRBV5-1	TRBJ2-2	TGCGCCAGCAGCTTGCTGACAGTGAACACCGGGGAGCTGTTTTTT	CASSLLTVNTGELFF
-	-	TRBV29-1	TRBJ1-2	TGCAGCGTTGGTCCGGAGGGAAGCTATGGCTACACCTTC	CSVGPEGSYGYTF
TRBD2	once	TRBV27	TRBJ2-1	TGTGCCAGCAGGTGGACTAGCGGGAATTACAATGAGCAGTTCTTC	CASRWTSGNYNEQFF
TRBD1	-	TRBV6-2/TRBV6-3	TRBJ2-3	TGTGCCAGCAGTTCCCGACAGGGGGGAACAGATACGCAGTATTTT	CASSSRQGGTDTQYF
-	-	TRBV1	TRBJ2-7	TGCACCAGCAGCCTTATGGGGGGGCCAGACGAGCAGTACTTC	CTSSLMGGPDEQYF
-	-	TRBV7-9	TRBJ2-1	TGTGCCAGCAGCCTCGGACAGGGAGGGTCCTACAATGAGCAGTTCTTC	CASSLGQGGSYNEQFF
-	-	TRBV12-3/TRBV12-4	TRBJ1-2	TGTGCCAGCAGTTTAACAGGACACTATGGCTACACCTTC	CASSLTGHYGYTF
TRBD2	-	TRBV18	TRBJ2-5	TGTGCCAGCTCACCACAACTAGCGGGGGGGCCTCAAGAGACCCAGTACTTC	CASSPQLAGGPQETQYF
-	-	TRBV18	TRBJ2-1	TGTGCCAGCTCCCAAGGGCAGGGTGATGAGCAGTTCTTC	CASSQGQGDEQFF
-	-	TRBV7-2	TRBJ2-5	TGTGCCAGCAGCTTAGGGTTCAGTCAGGAGACCCAGTACTTC	CASSLGFSQETQYF
TRBD1	-	TRBV12-3/TRBV12-4	TRBJ1-2	TGTGCCAGCAGACGACAGGGGGCCTATGGCTACACCTTC	CASRRQGAYGYTF
-	-	TRBV12-3/TRBV12-4	TRBJ1-5	TGTGCCAGCAGTCTCGGGGGTTATCAGCCCCAGCATTTT	CASSLGGYQPQHF
-	-	TRBV4-2	TRBJ2-7	TGTGCCAGCAGCCAAGCGGGAACCTACGAGCAGTACTTC	CASSQAGTYEQYF
-	-	TRBV19	TRBJ2-1	TGTGCCAGTAGTTACGTCAGCGGATACAATGAGCAGTTCTTC	CASSYVSGYNEQFF
-	-	TRBV9	TRBJ2-3	TGTGCCAGCAGCGTAGCGGTCACAGATACGCAGTATTTT	CASSVAVTDTQYF
TRBD1	-	TRBV5-5	TRBJ1-2	TGTGCCAGCAGCCATCGGACAGGACCTAACTATGGCTACACCTTC	CASSHRTGPNYGYTF
-	-	TRBV2	TRBJ1-5	TGTGCCAGCAGTACAGGGCCTAACAATCAGCCCCAGCATTTT	CASSTGPNNQPQHF
-	-	TRBV28	TRBJ2-1	TGTGCCAGCAGCCTTACAGGTGAGCAGTTCTTC	CASSLTGEQFF
-	once	TRBV6-5	TRBJ1-5	TGTGCCAGTCTGACGGGAAATAATCAGCCCCAGCATTTT	CASLTGNNQPQHF
TRBD2	-	TRBV10-2	TRBJ2-5	TGCGCCAGCAGTTTTAATTCGGGACTAGCGGGAACGACCCAGTACTTC	CASSFNSGLAGTTQYF
TRBD2	-	TRBV3-1/TRBV3-2	TRBJ2-3	TGTGCCAGCAGCCAAGTAGCGGGGGGAAAAACAGATACGCAGTATTTT	CASSQVAGGKTDTQYF
TRBD2	-	TRBV5-4	TRBJ2-7	TGTGCCAGCAGCCCGGGACTAGCGGGAGCATCCGAGCAGTACTTC	CASSPGLAGASEQYF
-	-	TRBV6-2/TRBV6-3	TRBJ1-5	TGTGCCAGCAGTTACCGGGAGTATAGCAATCAGCCCCAGCATTTT	CASSYREYSNQPQHF
-	-	TRBV28	TRBJ1-2	TGTGCCAGCACCTCCGGGAATGTCTACACCTTC	CASTSGNVYTF
TRBD1	-	TRBV4-3	TRBJ1-2	TGCGCCAGCAGCCAAGCCTTGGGACAGGGGTACTATGGCTACACCTTC	CASSQALGQGYYGYTF
-	-	TRBV28	TRBJ1-2	TGTGCCAGCAGTTCTCTCCCTTCATCAGCGGGCGGCTACACCTTC	CASSSLPSSAGGYTF
TRBD2	-	TRBV30	TRBJ2-5	TGCGCCTGGAGTATGGGCGGGGGGGCGATTACCCAGTACTTC	CAWSMGGGAITQYF
TRBD1	-	TRBV11-2	TRBJ2-4	TGTGCCAGCAGCCTCTCTCTCATGACAGGGGAAATAACCAAAAACATTCAGTACTTC	CASSLSLMTGEITKNIQYF
TRBD1	-	TRBV4-1	TRBJ1-5	TGCGCCAGCAGCCAAGATGGGACAGGGTATCAGCCCCAGCATTTT	CASSQDGTGYQPQHF
-	-	TRBV3-1/TRBV3-2	TRBJ1-4	TGTGCCAGCAGCCAAGGGCCGATGAGGAGAGAAAAACTGTTTTTT	CASSQGPMRREKLFF
TRBD1	once	TRBV24-1	TRBJ2-3	TGTGCCACCAGTGACCCCGGACAGGGGACAGATACGCAGTATTTT	CATSDPGQGTDTQYF
-	-	TRBV4-2	TRBJ2-5	TGTGCCAGCAGCCAGACTAGAAAGTCGGAGACCCAGTACTTC	CASSQTRKSETQYF
-	-	TRBV10-1	TRBJ1-4	TGCGCCAGCAGTGATCAGGCCCTCCTGTTTTTT	CASSDQALLFF
-	-	TRBV3-1/TRBV3-2	TRBJ2-3	TGTGCCAGCAGCCCAGGGGCCTCCCCCAATAGGGATACGCAGTATTTT	CASSPGASPNRDTQYF
-	once	TRBV19	TRBJ2-1	TGTGCCAGTAGTATTCAGAGGTCGAGCTCCTACAATGAGCAGTTCTTC	CASSIQRSSSYNEQFF
TRBD1	-	TRBV6-1	TRBJ2-1	TGTGCCAGCAGTGAATGGGGGACAGGGAACAATGAGCAGTTCTTC	CASSEWGTGNNEQFF
TRBD1	few	TRBV10-2	TRBJ1-4	TGCGCCAGCGGCGACAGGGGCCTTAATGAAAAACTGTTTTTT	CASGDRGLNEKLFF
-	-	TRBV7-6	TRBJ1-1	TGTGCCAGCAGCCCCCCTTGGACAGAAAACACTGAAGCTTTCTTT	CASSPPWTENTEAFF
-	-	TRBV6-5	TRBJ1-2	TGTGCCAGCAGTTACTCGGAGGGGCTTAGGTACACCTTC	CASSYSEGLRYTF
-	-	TRBV4-3	TRBJ2-1	TGCGCCAGCAGCCAAGCCGGGAACTCCTACAATGAGCAGTTCTTC	CASSQAGNSYNEQFF
TRBD2	once	TRBV7-2	TRBJ2-5	TGTGCCAGCAGCTTTCAGGGAGGGCAAGAGACCCAGTACTTC	CASSFQGGQETQYF
-	-	TRBV4-2	TRBJ2-1	TGTGCCAGCAGCCGGACAGGGACTATCTCCTACAATGAGCAGTTCTTC	CASSRTGTISYNEQFF